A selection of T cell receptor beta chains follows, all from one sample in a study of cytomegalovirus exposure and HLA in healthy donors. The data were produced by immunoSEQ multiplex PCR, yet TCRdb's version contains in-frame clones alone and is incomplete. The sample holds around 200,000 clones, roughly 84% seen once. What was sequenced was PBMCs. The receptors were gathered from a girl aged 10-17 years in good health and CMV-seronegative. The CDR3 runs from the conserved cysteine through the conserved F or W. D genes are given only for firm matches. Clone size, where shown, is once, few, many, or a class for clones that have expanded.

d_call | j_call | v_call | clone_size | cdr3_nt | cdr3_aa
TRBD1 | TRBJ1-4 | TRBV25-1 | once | TGTGCCAGCACTCCGGACAGGGGGGGGTTTAGTGAAAAACTGTTTTTT | CASTPDRGGFSEKLFF
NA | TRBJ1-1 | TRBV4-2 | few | TGTGCCAGCAGCCAAGTAGTGGGGGGGAGGACTGAAGCTTTCTTT | CASSQVVGGRTEAFF
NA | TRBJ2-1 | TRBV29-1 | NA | TGCAGCGGAAAGCGGAATTATCGAAATGAGCAGTTCTTC | CSGKRNYRNEQFF
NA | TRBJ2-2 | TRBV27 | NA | TGTGCCAGCAGTTTATTTTCAGGGGTCAACCGATTATACACCGGGGAGCTGTTTTTT | CASSLFSGVNRLYTGELFF
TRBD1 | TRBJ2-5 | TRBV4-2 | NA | TGTGCCAGCAGCCCGGGACAGGGTATTGGGGAGACCCAGTACTTC | CASSPGQGIGETQYF
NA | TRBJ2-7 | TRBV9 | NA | TGTGCCAGCAGCGTAGAGGACACCATGACCTACGAGCAGTACTTC | CASSVEDTMTYEQYF
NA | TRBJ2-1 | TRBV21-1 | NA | TGTGCCAGCAGGGACGAGACTACCTACAATGAGCAGTTCTTC | CASRDETTYNEQFF
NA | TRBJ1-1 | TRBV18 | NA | TGTGCCAGCTCACCGCTACAGAACACTGAAGCTTCCTTT | CASSPLQNTEASF
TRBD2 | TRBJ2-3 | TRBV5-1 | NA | TGCGCCAGCAGCGTACCCTTTACTAGCGGGAGAGGGGTATCCACAGATACGCAGTATTTT | CASSVPFTSGRGVSTDTQYF
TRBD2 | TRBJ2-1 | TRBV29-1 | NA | TGCAGCGTTGAGACTAGCGGGAGATCGACTGAGCAGTTCTTC | CSVETSGRSTEQFF
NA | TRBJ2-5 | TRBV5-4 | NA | TGTGCCAGCAGCTTGGGTGTGAAGGGGTCAGGGTCGGAGACCCAGTACTTC | CASSLGVKGSGSETQYF
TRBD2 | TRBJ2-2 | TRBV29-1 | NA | TGCAGCGTCGTACTAGCGGAGTGGGACACCGGGGAGCTGTTTTTT | CSVVLAEWDTGELFF
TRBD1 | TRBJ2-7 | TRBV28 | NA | TGTGCCAGCAGTCTACCGGGACAGAGATACGAGCAGTACTTC | CASSLPGQRYEQYF
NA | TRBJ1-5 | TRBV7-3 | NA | TGTGCCAGCAGCTTCGGGGGAATTCAGCCCCAGCATTTT | CASSFGGIQPQHF
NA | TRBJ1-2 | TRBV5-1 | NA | TGCGCCAGCAGCTTGGAGGCAGGATCCTATGGCTACACCTTC | CASSLEAGSYGYTF
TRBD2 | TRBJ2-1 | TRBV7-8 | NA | TGTGCCAGCAGCTTAAAAGCTAGCGGGGTCTCCTACAATGAGCAGTTCTTC | CASSLKASGVSYNEQFF
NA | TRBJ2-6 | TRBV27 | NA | TGTGCCAGCAGTTTCACGTTCCGAGACACCAAGGCGGGGGCCAACGTCCTGACTTTC | CASSFTFRDTKAGANVLTF
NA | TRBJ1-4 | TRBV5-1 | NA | TGCGCCAGCAGCCTAGGGGGTAATGAAAAACTGTTTTTT | CASSLGGNEKLFF
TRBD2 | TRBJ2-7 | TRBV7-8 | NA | TGTGCCAGCAGCTTCAAATATCTAGCGGGGTTTTCCTACGAGCAGTACTTC | CASSFKYLAGFSYEQYF
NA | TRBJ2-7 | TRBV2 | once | TGTGCCAGCAGCCTAAATTCCTACGAGCAGTACTTC | CASSLNSYEQYF
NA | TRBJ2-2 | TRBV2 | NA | TGTGCCACACGGGTCGAGTTAACCGGGGAGCTGTTTTTT | CATRVELTGELFF
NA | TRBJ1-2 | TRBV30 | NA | TGTGCCTGGAGAAGGAATAGGGGGGGCAACTATGGCTACACCTTC | CAWRRNRGGNYGYTF
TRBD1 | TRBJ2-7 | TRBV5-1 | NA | TGCGCCAGCAGCACCGGGACAGGGCCCCACGAGCAGTACTTC | CASSTGTGPHEQYF
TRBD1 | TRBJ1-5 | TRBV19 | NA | TGTGCCAGTAGTACCCGACCGGGACAGGTTAGCAATCAGCCCCAGCATTTT | CASSTRPGQVSNQPQHF
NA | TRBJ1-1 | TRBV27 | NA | TGTAGAACAGAGGCGGGGGGCCCGAACACTGAAGCTTTCTTT | CRTEAGGPNTEAFF
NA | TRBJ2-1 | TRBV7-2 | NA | TGTGCCAGCGGTACGGTCGATGAGCAGTTCTTC | CASGTVDEQFF
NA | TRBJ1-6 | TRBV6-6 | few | TGTGCCAGCAGTTACTCGAGGGACACCGTCCACTTT | CASSYSRDTVHF
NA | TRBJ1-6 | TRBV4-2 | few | TGTGCCAGCAGCCAAGAAGTTGCAGGGGTGAATTCACCCCTCCACTTT | CASSQEVAGVNSPLHF
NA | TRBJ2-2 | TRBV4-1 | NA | TGCGCCAGCAGCCAGTATAGCGGAAACACCGGGGAGCTGTTTTTT | CASSQYSGNTGELFF
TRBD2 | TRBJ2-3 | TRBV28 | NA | TGTGCCAGCAGTTTATGGCGGGGAGGGGCTGGGTCAGATACGCAGTATTTT | CASSLWRGGAGSDTQYF
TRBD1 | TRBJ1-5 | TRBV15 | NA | TGTGCCACCAGCCTCGACAGGGGGCGTCAGCCCCAGCATTTT | CATSLDRGRQPQHF
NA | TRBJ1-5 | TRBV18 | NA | TGTGCCAGCTCACCGGGGCAGGAAAATCAGCCCCAGCATTTT | CASSPGQENQPQHF
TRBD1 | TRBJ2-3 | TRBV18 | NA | TGTGCCAGCTCACCGCCGGGACAGCTAAGCACAGATACGCAGTATTTT | CASSPPGQLSTDTQYF